This record looks at one T cell receptor (beta chain) sequence and its context. The CDR3 length is 17 residues. V shed 2 bases and J 6 bases; nucleotides not matched to a gene: 7. Germline CDR1 reads SGHAT; CDR2 reads FQNNGV. This sample is part of a study of blood T cell repertoires in COVID-19. Study at large: Acute-phase and convalescent COVID-19 samples originated in the United States, Italy and Spain. From T cells, B-cell-depleted T cells, or PBMCs came the material, which was cDNA or gDNA.

Using immunoSEQ multiplex PCR, the repertoire was profiled, and TCRdb retains in-frame clones only, with some absent. Among approximately 190,000 clones listed, roughly nine tenths were seen once. The chain couples TRBV11-2 to TRBJ1-4; 12 bases are a match to TRBD1. The sample comprised PBMCs or T cells enriched from blood (not recorded which). The source is a woman aged 40 to 50 in a cohort exposed to, infected with or recovered from COVID-19 (not recorded which). The CDR3 protein is CASSLHPGTGGDEKLFF. In DNA, the CDR3 is TGTGCCAGCAGCTTACACCCGGGGACAGGGGGCGATGAAAAACTGTTTTTT.